A single sample is the source of the 18 T cell receptor beta chains below, sequenced in a study of long-term antiretroviral therapy in people with HIV. Samples were assayed with immunoSEQ v3.0 at survey level. TCRdb keeps only in-frame clones here, not all; method: immunoSEQ multiplex PCR. The sample holds 20,000 to 30,000 clones; about 79% are singletons and the top ten take roughly 2.4%. The source was unsorted PBMCs, collected 3 years after starting antiretroviral therapy. Receptors were obtained from a man in his forties or fifties with HIV.

The rearrangement links TRBV2 to TRBJ2-7; D unresolved. The CDR3 length is 14 residues. V was clipped by 4 bases and J by 5 bases, with 15 bases between them. Germline CDR1 SNHLY, CDR2 FYNNEI. The CDR3 DNA sequence: TGTGCCAGCAGTGCTCCCAGGAGCAGTGACGAGCAGTACTTC. This sequence encodes CASSAPRSSDEQYF.

V usage is TRBV27 and J usage is TRBJ2-7; D remains unclear. CDR1 is MNHEY, CDR2 SMNVEV, per germline (reference sequence). V was cut by 3 bases and J by 4 bases, with 10 bases left in between. The CDR3 totals 13 residues. The CDR3 nucleotides are TGTGCCAGCAGTTTTCAGTCTCGGTACGAGCAGTACTTC. This encodes CASSFQSRYEQYF.

V and J are TRBV6-1 and TRBJ2-3, with D possibly TRBD1 on 5 matching bases. V was clipped by 5 bases and J by 5 bases, with 11 bases between them. The germline V gene encodes CDR1 MNHNS and CDR2 SASEGT. The CDR3 length is 13 residues. The CDR3 nucleotides are TGTGCCAGCAGTCGTCGCAGGGTAGATACGCAGTATTTT. Residues: CASSRRRVDTQYF.

V and J are TRBV15 and TRBJ2-7, with D possibly matching TRBD1 (5 bases). The CDR3 is made up of 14 amino acids. In germline, CDR1 is LNHNV, CDR2 YYDKDF (reference sequence). V was shortened by 1 base and J by 5 bases, with 12 bases between the two germline ends. CDR3 bases: TGTGCCACCAGCAGAGCAGGGTCCACGGACGAGCAGTACTTC. Translated, it gives CATSRAGSTDEQYF. Full variable domain (remainder filled in from reference TRBV15 and TRBJ2-7): DAMVIQNPRYQVTQFGKPVTLSCSQTLNHNVMYWYQQKSSQAPKLLFHYYDKDFNNEADTPDNFQSRRPNTSFCFLDIRSPGLGDTAMYLCATSRAGSTDEQYFGPGTRLTVT.

CDR3 in amino acids: CASSYNRGRSTDTQYF. DNA of the CDR3: TGTGCCAGCAGCTATAACAGGGGGCGAAGCACAGATACGCAGTATTTT. The chain uses TRBV7-3 and TRBJ2-3; 9 nucleotides match TRBD1. This CDR3 has 16 amino acids. The V gene's germline CDR1 is SGHTA and CDR2 FQGTGA. V shed 4 bases and J 0 bases; nucleotides not matched to a gene: 5.

The chain's CDR3 is CASSLYRTGNTGELFF. DNA for the CDR3: TGTGCCAGCAGCTTATATAGGACAGGGAACACCGGGGAGCTGTTTTTT. This rearrangement joins TRBV7-2 to TRBJ2-2, with TRBD1 matching over 7 bases. CDR1 and CDR2 (germline): SGHTA, FQGNSA. After removal of 2 bases from V and 1 base from J, the junction contained 4 bases not matched to a gene. The CDR3 is 16 amino acids.

This chain uses TRBV29-1 with TRBJ2-1, with D possibly matching TRBD1 (7 bases). Trimming removed 4 bases from V and 8 bases from J, with 12 bases in between. The length of the CDR3 is 12 residues. Germline V gene data show CDR1 as SQVTM and CDR2 as ANQGSEA. The CDR3 DNA sequence: TGCAGCGTTGGAGGCAGGGGGGATGAGCAGTTCTTC. Residues: CSVGGRGDEQFF.

This chain joins TRBV5-1 and TRBJ1-1, with 9 bases lining up with TRBD1. With V trimmed by 1 base and J by 2 bases, 12 bases remained unmatched. CDR3 size: 18 residues. Germline V CDR1 and CDR2: SGHRS, YFSETQ. The CDR3 sequence: CASSLIPTDRGGNTEAFF. The CDR3 coding sequence is TGCGCCAGCAGCTTGATACCCACCGACAGGGGGGGCAACACTGAAGCTTTCTTT.

V is TRBV29-1 and J is TRBJ2-7; D not certain. The CDR3 contains 14 residues. Germline V gene sequence: CDR1 SQVTM, CDR2 ANQGSEA. V was cut by 0 bases and J by 2 bases, with 11 bases left in between. The DNA for the CDR3 is TGCAGCGTTGAAGACCCTTCTAACCCCTACGAGCAGTACTTC. Its translation: CSVEDPSNPYEQYF.

In its sample, this clone was seen a few times. The gene calls are TRBV7-8 and TRBJ1-4, with D hard to call. The CDR3 loop spans 15 amino acids. V was trimmed by 1 base and J by 4 bases, leaving 10 bases between them. Germline V CDR1 and CDR2: SGHVS, FQNEAQ. CDR3 loop: CASSLGEAGNEKLFF. The CDR3 DNA is TGTGCCAGCAGCTTAGGGGAAGCCGGTAATGAAAAACTGTTTTTT.

This sequence joins TRBV4-1 and TRBJ2-7; 8 bases fit TRBD2. Germline assignment: CDR1 MGHRA and CDR2 YSYEKL. The CDR3 sequence is 15 residues long. The junction had 2 bases not matched to a gene; V was cut back by 0 bases and J by 1 base. CDR3 region: CASSQELADSYEQYF. The CDR3 DNA is TGCGCCAGCAGCCAAGAACTAGCGGATTCCTACGAGCAGTACTTC.

The chain employs TRBV19 and TRBJ2-3; TRBD1 agrees at 7 bases. Germline V lookup: CDR1 LNHDA, CDR2 SQIVND (reference sequence). CDR3 length: 13 amino acids. V shed 10 bases and J 11 bases; nucleotides not matched to a gene: 15. CDR3 DNA sequence: TGTGCCACCGAAACAGGGGCTTTCAGTGGGCAGTATTTT. Translated: CATETGAFSGQYF. Filled out from reference TRBV19 and TRBJ2-3, the complete variable domain reads DGGITQSPKYLFRKEGQNVTLSCEQNLNHDAMYWYRQDPGQGLRLIYYSQIVNDFQKGDIAEGYSVSREKKESFPLTVTSAQKNPTAFYLCATETGAFSGQYFGPGTRLTVL.

To note about this clone: The sample carries other DNA sequences with the same CDR3. The chain recombines TRBV28 with TRBJ2-7; no firm D call. V was cut by 3 bases and J by 3 bases, with 6 bases left in between. There are 12 residues in the CDR3. Germline lookup yields CDR1 MDHEN and CDR2 SYDVKM. CDR3 region: CASSFVGYEQYF. The CDR3 DNA sequence: TGTGCCAGCAGTTTCGTAGGCTACGAGCAGTACTTC. Full variable domain (rest looked up from reference TRBV28 and TRBJ2-7): DVKVTQSSRYLVKRTGEKVFLECVQDMDHENMFWYRQDPGLGLRLIYFSYDVKMKEKGDIPEGYSVSREKKERFSLILESASTNQTSMYLCASSFVGYEQYFGPGTRLTVT.

This chain links TRBV7-9 with TRBJ2-2, with D unresolved. V was trimmed by 5 bases and J by 4 bases, leaving 8 bases between them. Germline V gives CDR1 SEHNR, CDR2 FQNEAQ (reference sequence). The CDR3 contains 13 residues. DNA of the CDR3: TGTGCCAGCAGCCTGAGTAGCACCGGGGAGCTGTTTTTT. Amino acid sequence: CASSLSSTGELFF.

The V gene is TRBV7-8, the J gene TRBJ1-2; 10 bases are shared with TRBD1. V dropped 5 bases and J dropped 3; count of bases not matched to a gene: 6. Germline loops: CDR1 SGHVS, CDR2 FQNEAQ. The CDR3 has 15 residues. The CDR3 DNA sequence: TGTGCCAGCAGCCCAAGGACAGGGGGTGACTATGGCTACACCTTC. The encoded protein is CASSPRTGGDYGYTF.

V is TRBV7-9 and J is TRBJ2-1, with 11 positions matching TRBD2. This CDR3 has 15 residues. Trimming took 4 bases from V and 7 from J; bases not matched to a gene: 6. CDR1 is SEHNR and CDR2 is FQNEAQ in the germline V gene (reference sequence). In DNA, the CDR3 is TGTGCCAGCAGCTCGGGACTAGCGGCAAGGAATGAGCAGTTCTTC. Its protein is CASSSGLAARNEQFF.

The chain recombines TRBV28 with TRBJ2-1; D remains unclear. The germline V and J ends were trimmed by 4 bases and 5 bases, with 12 bases remaining between them. The CDR3 length is 14 residues. Germline loops: CDR1 MDHEN, CDR2 SYDVKM. The CDR3 region is CASSSLGANNEQFF. The DNA of the CDR3 is TGTGCCAGCAGTTCTTTAGGAGCTAACAATGAGCAGTTCTTC.

On this clone itself: One end of the junction is discordant with germline, which a read error may explain. The chain joins TRBV5-4 to TRBJ1-2; maybe TRBD1 (6 bases). CDR1 SGHNT and CDR2 YYREEE come from the germline V gene (reference sequence). CDR3 length: 14 residues. CDR3 loop: CASSLDRPVYGYTF. The CDR3 nucleotides read TGTGCCAGCAGTTTGGACAGACCTGTCTATGGCTACACCTTC. Variable domain in full (rest from reference TRBV5-4 and TRBJ1-2): ETGVTQSPTHLIKTRGQQVTLRCSSQSGHNTVSWYQQALGQGPQFIFQYYREEENGRGNFPPRFSGLQFPNYSSELNVNALELDDSALYLCASSLDRPVYGYTFGSGTRLTVV.